These 27 T cell receptor beta chains originate from one sample sequenced in a study of identifying expanded T cells in peripheral blood. The protocol was immunoSEQ multiplex PCR, while the TCRdb copy is restricted to in-frame clones and leaves out a portion. The sample holds some 81,000 clones, roughly 86% seen once. Sequenced: blood. These receptors were collected from a person aged 18 to 70 in good health.

The V call is TRBV27, the J call TRBJ1-5; 9 bases fit TRBD1. This CDR3 is built from 17 residues. Germline CDR1 reads MNHEY; CDR2 reads SMNVEV (reference sequence). J was trimmed by 5 bases and V by 3 bases; bases with no gene match: 11. The CDR3 reads CASSLVYRGRGDQPQHF. DNA of the CDR3: TGTGCCAGCAGTTTGGTGTACAGGGGGCGAGGAGATCAGCCCCAGCATTTT.

The rearrangement joins TRBV4-3 to TRBJ2-7; 7 nucleotides agree with TRBD2. The CDR3 covers 15 residues. The ends lost 1 base at V and 2 bases at J; junction bases unmatched: 5. CDR1 is LGHNA and CDR2 is YSLEER in the germline V gene. CDR3 residues: CASSQALAVPYEQYF. The CDR3 DNA follows: TGCGCCAGCAGCCAAGCCCTAGCGGTTCCCTACGAGCAGTACTTC.

This chain uses TRBV28 with TRBJ2-3; unclear D gene. This CDR3 region has 13 residues. The V end lost 3 bases, the J end lost 1 base, and 5 bases lay between the germline ends. Per the germline V gene, CDR1 is MDHEN and CDR2 is SYDVKM. CDR3 nucleotide sequence: TGTGCCAGCAGTTTTCCGGGCACAGATACGCAGTATTTT. Its protein product is CASSFPGTDTQYF. Supplemented by reference TRBV28 and TRBJ2-3, the full variable domain reads DVKVTQSSRYLVKRTGEKVFLECVQDMDHENMFWYRQDPGLGLRLIYFSYDVKMKEKGDIPEGYSVSREKKERFSLILESASTNQTSMYLCASSFPGTDTQYFGPGTRLTVL.

In DNA, the CDR3 is TGTGCCAGCAGCTCGGAATCAGGTCCCAATAGCAATCAGCCCCAGCATTTT. It translates to CASSSESGPNSNQPQHF. V gene TRBV7-9 combines with J gene TRBJ1-5; D unclear. V was clipped by 4 bases and J by 0 bases, with 16 bases between them. CDR3 length: 17 amino acids. Looked up from germline, CDR1 is SEHNR and CDR2 is FQNEAQ (reference sequence). The full variable domain, completed using reference TRBV7-9 and TRBJ1-5, is DTGVSQNPRHKITKRGQNVTFRCDPISEHNRLYWYRQTLGQGPEFLTYFQNEAQLEKSRLLSDRFSAERPKGSFSTLEIQRTEQGDSAMYLCASSSESGPNSNQPQHFGDGTRLSIL.

The chain is built from TRBV9 and TRBJ1-1; D not resolved. Germline CDR1 SGDLS, CDR2 YYNGEE. The CDR3 loop spans 14 amino acids. V gave up 4 bases and J gave up 1 base, with 11 bases separating them. Written as DNA, the CDR3 is TGTGCCAGCAGCCCGCATAGCGGGAACACTGAAGCTTTCTTT. Protein: CASSPHSGNTEAFF.

The rearrangement links TRBV19 to TRBJ2-2; D gene ambiguous. Germline CDR1 and CDR2: LNHDA and SQIVND (reference sequence). Trimming shortened V by 4 bases and J by 3 bases, and 9 bases separated the two germline ends. This CDR3 has 14 residues. The CDR3 sequence: CASSNRADTGELFF. The DNA for the CDR3 is TGTGCCAGTAGTAACAGAGCAGACACCGGGGAGCTGTTTTTT.

This clone was picked up a small number of times. The gene calls are TRBV19 and TRBJ1-3, with D perhaps matching TRBD1 (5 bases). The V gene's germline CDR1 is LNHDA and CDR2 SQIVND (reference sequence). This CDR3 is built from 14 residues. The V gene lost 10 bases and the J gene lost 4 bases, with 17 bases spanning the gap. This CDR3 is CATSWGAFGNTIYF. In DNA form, the CDR3 reads TGTGCCACATCCTGGGGCGCTTTCGGAAACACCATATATTTT. Together with reference TRBV19 and TRBJ1-3, the CDR3 gives the full variable domain: DGGITQSPKYLFRKEGQNVTLSCEQNLNHDAMYWYRQDPGQGLRLIYYSQIVNDFQKGDIAEGYSVSREKKESFPLTVTSAQKNPTAFYLCATSWGAFGNTIYFGEGSWLTVV.

The chain uses TRBV6-1 and TRBJ2-7; 10 bases agree with TRBD1. From germline, CDR1 is MNHNS and CDR2 SASEGT. J was trimmed by 4 bases and V by 4 bases; bases with no gene match: 10. This CDR3 is 16 amino acids long. The CDR3 region is CASSVDRGRSNYEQYF. Here the CDR3 DNA reads TGTGCCAGCAGTGTTGACAGGGGGCGCTCAAATTACGAGCAGTACTTC.

DNA for the CDR3: TGTGCCAGTAGTATCAACGCCGGGACAGGGGAGGACACTGAAGCTTTCTTT. Translating gives CASSINAGTGEDTEAFF. The rearrangement joins TRBV19 to TRBJ1-1; TRBD1 agrees at 10 bases. V lost 3 bases to trimming and J lost 3 bases; unmatched junction nucleotides: 10. The CDR3 loop spans 17 amino acids. Germline values: CDR1 LNHDA, CDR2 SQIVND (reference sequence).

V usage is TRBV9 and J usage is TRBJ2-1; tentative D call: TRBD2 (5 bases). Germline lookup yields CDR1 SGDLS and CDR2 YYNGEE. The V and J ends lost 4 bases and 5 bases respectively, with 10 bases between them. The CDR3 contains 13 residues. The CDR3 DNA sequence: TGTGCCAGCAGCCCCTGGACTCACAATGAGCAGTTCTTC. Its translation: CASSPWTHNEQFF. The full variable domain, rest sourced from reference TRBV9 and TRBJ2-1, is DSGVTQTPKHLITATGQRVTLRCSPRSGDLSVYWYQQSLDQGLQFLIQYYNGEERAKGNILERFSAQQFPDLHSELNLSSLELGDSALYFCASSPWTHNEQFFGPGTRLTVL.

The count of this clone is one. The genes are TRBV29-1 and TRBJ1-2, with 9 bases matching TRBD1. The V gene end was trimmed by 4 bases and the J gene end by 4 bases; junction bases not matched to a gene: 1. This CDR3 is 12 amino acids long. Germline V gives CDR1 SQVTM, CDR2 ANQGSEA. CDR3: CSVVTGGYGYTF. The CDR3 DNA reads TGCAGCGTTGTGACAGGGGGCTATGGCTACACCTTC.

J is TRBJ2-5 and V is TRBV5-6; the D is unclear. CDR3 length equals 15 residues. Trimming removed 0 bases from V and 1 base from J, with 10 bases in between. The germline V gene encodes CDR1 SGHDT and CDR2 YYEEEE. The CDR3, as DNA: TGTGCCAGCAGCTTGGGCTTGGGAATCCAAGAGACCCAGTACTTC. Translation: CASSLGLGIQETQYF.

This sequence joins TRBV10-3 and TRBJ2-5; possible D gene TRBD2, 7 bases. The V and J ends lost 8 bases and 2 bases respectively, with 21 bases between them. The CDR3 totals 16 residues. Germline V lookup: CDR1 ENHRY, CDR2 SYGVKD. CDR3 sequence: CAISKGEGHTQETQYF. In nucleotides, the CDR3 is TGTGCCATCTCGAAAGGGGAGGGACATACTCAAGAGACCCAGTACTTC.

The chain carries TRBV11-2 and TRBJ2-5, with D possibly being TRBD1 (6 bases). CDR1 and CDR2 (germline): SGHAT, FQNNGV. The CDR3 contains 15 residues. V lost 2 bases and J lost 4, with 14 bases in between. The CDR3 bases are TGTGCCAGCAGCTTACTGCCAGGCAGGGGAGAGACCCAGTACTTC. As protein: CASSLLPGRGETQYF.

This clone has a single count. The chain has TRBV28 and TRBJ1-2; TRBD1 might be the D (5 bases). CDR1 is MDHEN and CDR2 is SYDVKM in the germline V gene. The CDR3 is 13 residues long. The germline V and J ends were trimmed by 4 bases and 8 bases, with 14 bases remaining between them. The CDR3 loop reads CASSSPGGGGYTF. CDR3 sequence (DNA): TGTGCCAGCAGTTCCCCCGGGGGTGGGGGCTACACCTTC.

The CDR3, as DNA: TGTGCCAGCAGCGTGTTAGCGGGGACCTACGAGCAGTACTTC. The encoded protein is CASSVLAGTYEQYF. This chain links TRBV9 with TRBJ2-7, with 8 nucleotides matching TRBD2. Unmatched junction bases numbered 3, after V lost 2 bases and J lost 2 bases. Germline-derived CDR1 and CDR2 are SGDLS and YYNGEE. CDR3 length: 14 amino acids.

The chain employs TRBV25-1 and TRBJ2-2, with D possibly matching TRBD1 (5 bases). The CDR3 runs 13 residues. Trimming stripped 3 bases from V and 7 bases from J, with 9 bases between. CDR1 is MGHDK and CDR2 is SYGVNS in the germline V gene. The CDR3 reads CASSEDINGELFF. In nucleotides, the CDR3 is TGTGCCAGCAGTGAGGACATCAACGGGGAGCTGTTTTTT.

V and J are TRBV19 and TRBJ1-4, with 9 bases fitting TRBD1. Germline values: CDR1 LNHDA, CDR2 SQIVND (reference sequence). Unmatched junction bases numbered 3, after V lost 9 bases and J lost 1 base. This CDR3 is 14 amino acids long. This CDR3 is CASRDRVTNEKLFF. The CDR3, as DNA: TGTGCCAGCCGGGACAGGGTAACTAATGAAAAACTGTTTTTT.

The chain uses TRBV27 and TRBJ2-3, with D maybe TRBD1 (5 bases). Germline values: CDR1 MNHEY, CDR2 SMNVEV (reference sequence). Trimming took off 0 bases at V and 0 bases at J, with 10 bases between the two ends. The CDR3 sequence is 16 residues long. The CDR3 sequence is CASSLSRRTSTDTQYF. The CDR3 DNA is TGTGCCAGCAGTTTATCGAGGCGGACAAGCACAGATACGCAGTATTTT.

This clone showed up just once. V is TRBV29-1 and J is TRBJ1-3, with TRBD1 identical over 9 bases. The CDR3 covers 16 residues. V gave up 6 bases and J gave up 2 bases; unmatched junction bases: 11. Germline values: CDR1 SQVTM, CDR2 ANQGSEA. This CDR3 reads CSVSPGQGVAGNTIYF. The CDR3 DNA follows: TGCAGCGTGTCTCCGGGACAGGGAGTTGCTGGAAACACCATATATTTT.

The rearrangement links TRBV7-3 to TRBJ2-2, with D uncertain. Germline CDR1 reads SGHTA; CDR2 reads FQGTGA. There are 15 residues in the CDR3. Trimming removed 5 bases at V and 0 bases at J, with 10 bases between. CDR3 DNA sequence: TGTGCCAGCAGCCCGGACGGGTCGAACACCGGGGAGCTGTTTTTT. This gives the protein CASSPDGSNTGELFF.

The genes are TRBV28 and TRBJ2-3; the match to TRBD2 covers 9 bases. The junction had 12 bases not matched to a gene; V was cut back by 7 bases and J by 1 base. The CDR3 runs to 17 residues. Per the germline V gene, CDR1 is MDHEN and CDR2 is SYDVKM. The CDR3 sequence is CASTLGLAPRGTDTQYF. In DNA form, the CDR3 reads TGTGCCAGCACCCTCGGACTAGCGCCAAGGGGCACAGATACGCAGTATTTT. Filled out from reference TRBV28 and TRBJ2-3, the complete variable domain reads DVKVTQSSRYLVKRTGEKVFLECVQDMDHENMFWYRQDPGLGLRLIYFSYDVKMKEKGDIPEGYSVSREKKERFSLILESASTNQTSMYLCASTLGLAPRGTDTQYFGPGTRLTVL.

This chain uses TRBV15 with TRBJ2-6; D possibly matches TRBD1 or TRBD2 (5 bases each). V was trimmed by 1 base and J by 8 bases, leaving 9 bases between them. This CDR3 comprises 14 residues. Germline CDR1 LNHNV, CDR2 YYDKDF (reference sequence). The CDR3 protein is CATSRVGVTNVLTF. DNA for the CDR3: TGTGCCACCAGCAGAGTGGGGGTGACCAACGTCCTGACTTTC.

CDR3 sequence reads: CATSRDSWTSGSNTQYF. The CDR3 region has the DNA TGTGCCACCAGCAGAGATTCTTGGACTAGCGGGAGTAACACGCAGTATTTT. The chain is built from TRBV15 and TRBJ2-3; 13 nucleotides align to TRBD2. The J segment lost 9 bases and the V segment lost 0 bases, leaving 9 bases of the junction unmatched. The CDR3 runs to 17 residues. Per the germline V gene, CDR1 is LNHNV and CDR2 is YYDKDF (reference sequence).

V usage is TRBV4-3 and J usage is TRBJ1-1; D uncertain. The V and J ends lost 3 bases and 5 bases respectively, with 10 bases between them. The germline V gene has CDR1 LGHNA and CDR2 YSLEER. The CDR3 loop spans 13 amino acids. In nucleotides, the CDR3 is TGCGCCAGCAGCCAGGGTGGGCGGACTGAAGCTTTCTTT. It translates to CASSQGGRTEAFF.

This chain connects TRBV7-3 to TRBJ2-1; D perhaps matches TRBD2 (6 bases). Germline CDR1 SGHTA, CDR2 FQGTGA. V was trimmed by 3 bases and J by 6 bases, leaving 18 bases between them. CDR3 length: 16 residues. CDR3 sequence: CASSFQPGYGSNEQFF. For the CDR3, the DNA is TGTGCCAGCAGCTTCCAACCGGGATACGGGAGCAATGAGCAGTTCTTC.

V gene TRBV5-1 combines with J gene TRBJ2-5; D possibly matches TRBD1 or TRBD2 (6 bases each). From germline, CDR1 is SGHRS and CDR2 YFSETQ. V dropped 4 bases and J dropped 2 bases, with 21 bases sitting between them. This CDR3 spans 17 amino acids. The CDR3 DNA reads as TGCGCCAGCAGCCTACATCGGGGGCGGGACCTGCAAGAGACCCAGTACTTC. Amino acids: CASSLHRGRDLQETQYF.